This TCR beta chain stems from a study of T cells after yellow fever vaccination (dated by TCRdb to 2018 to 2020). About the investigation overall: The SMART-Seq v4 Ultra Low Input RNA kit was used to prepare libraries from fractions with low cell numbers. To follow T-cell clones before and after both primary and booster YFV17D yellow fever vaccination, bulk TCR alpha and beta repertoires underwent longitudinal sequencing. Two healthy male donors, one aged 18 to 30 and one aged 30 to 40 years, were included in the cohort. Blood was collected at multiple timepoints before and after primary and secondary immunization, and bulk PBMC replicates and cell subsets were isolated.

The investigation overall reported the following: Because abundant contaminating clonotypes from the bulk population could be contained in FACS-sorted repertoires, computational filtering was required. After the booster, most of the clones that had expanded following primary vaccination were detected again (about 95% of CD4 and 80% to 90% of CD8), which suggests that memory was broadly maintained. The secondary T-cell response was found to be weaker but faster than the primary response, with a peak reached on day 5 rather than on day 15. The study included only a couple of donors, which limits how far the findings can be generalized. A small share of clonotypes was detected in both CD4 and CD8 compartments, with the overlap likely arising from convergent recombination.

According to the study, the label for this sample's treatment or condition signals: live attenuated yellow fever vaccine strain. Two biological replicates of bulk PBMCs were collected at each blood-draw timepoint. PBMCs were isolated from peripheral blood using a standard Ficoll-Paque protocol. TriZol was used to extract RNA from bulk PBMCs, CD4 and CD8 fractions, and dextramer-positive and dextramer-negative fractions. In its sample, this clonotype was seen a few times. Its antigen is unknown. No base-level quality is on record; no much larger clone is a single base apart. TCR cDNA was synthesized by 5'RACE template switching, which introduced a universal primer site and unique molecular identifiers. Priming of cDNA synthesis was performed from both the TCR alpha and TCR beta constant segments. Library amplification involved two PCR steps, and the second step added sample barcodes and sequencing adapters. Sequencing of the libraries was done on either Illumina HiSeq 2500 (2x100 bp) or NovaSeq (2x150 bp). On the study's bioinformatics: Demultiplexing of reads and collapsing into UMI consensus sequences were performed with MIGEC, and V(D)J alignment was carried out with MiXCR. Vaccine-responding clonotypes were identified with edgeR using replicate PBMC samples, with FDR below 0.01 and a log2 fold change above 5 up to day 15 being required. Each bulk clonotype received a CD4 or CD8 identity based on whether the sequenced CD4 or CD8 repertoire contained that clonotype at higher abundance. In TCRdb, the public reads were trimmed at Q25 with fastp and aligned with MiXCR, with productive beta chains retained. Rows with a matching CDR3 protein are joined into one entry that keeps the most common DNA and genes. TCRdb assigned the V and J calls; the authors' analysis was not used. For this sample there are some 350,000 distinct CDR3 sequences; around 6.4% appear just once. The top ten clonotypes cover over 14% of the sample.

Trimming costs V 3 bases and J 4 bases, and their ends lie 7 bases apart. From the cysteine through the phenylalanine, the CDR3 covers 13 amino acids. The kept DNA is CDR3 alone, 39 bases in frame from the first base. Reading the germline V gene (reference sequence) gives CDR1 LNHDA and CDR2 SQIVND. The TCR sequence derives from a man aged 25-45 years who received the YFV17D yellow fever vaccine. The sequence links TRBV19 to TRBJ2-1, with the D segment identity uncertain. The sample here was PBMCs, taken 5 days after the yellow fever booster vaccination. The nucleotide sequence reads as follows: TGTGCCAGTAGTATCCGGGTTTACAATGAGCAGTTCTTC. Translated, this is CASSIRVYNEQFF.